This T cell receptor beta chain was identified during a study of cytomegalovirus exposure and HLA in healthy donors. Healthy bone marrow donors made up the donors. With regard to this clone: Its cognate antigen is unknown.

Germline V gene lookup returns CDR1 ENHRY and CDR2 SYGVKD. This CDR3 is 17 amino acids long. Trimming cost V 3 bases and J 5 bases; bases outside gene matches: 12. Study-wide results and caveats: A prior analysis recorded that most TCR beta V segments were productive about 87% or about 30% of the time.

13 Jbeta primers and 60 Vbeta primers were used for the PCR. Libraries were prepared by immunoSEQ multiplex PCR; TCRdb keeps only in-frame clonotypes and omits some of them. This table has 200,000 to 250,000 clones, 77% appearing once. This clonotype was obtained from a woman aged 60-75 years in good health and CMV-seropositive. The sample consisted of PBMCs. The V and J genes are TRBV10-3 and TRBJ2-5; 10 nucleotides line up with TRBD2. The CDR3 reads CAISELASGSRSETQYF. Here the CDR3 DNA reads TGTGCCATCAGTGAATTGGCTAGCGGGAGTAGGTCGGAGACCCAGTACTTC.